The 14 T cell receptor beta chains reported below all come from one sample, sequenced in a study of shared clonotypes between healthy human individuals. Repertoires were generated with immunoSEQ multiplex PCR, while TCRdb's copy carries only in-frame clones and drops some. The sample records around 980,000 clones, approximately 78% being singletons. The specimen sequenced was memory CD4+ T cells from PBMCs. The sample's subset: CD45RA-negative fraction. Receptor source: a young man in good health. Some clones in this sample may be carry-over from other donors' samples.

This chain links TRBV5-1 with TRBJ1-1; D is uncertain. The CDR3 extends over 16 amino acids. V was clipped by 4 bases and J by 7 bases, with 23 bases between them. Germline CDR1 reads SGHRS; CDR2 reads YFSETQ. DNA of the CDR3: TGCGCCAGCAGCCCGCGCCGACCGGCCCTTGTTGATGAAGCTTTCTTT. As protein: CASSPRRPALVDEAFF.

The chain recombines TRBV11-2 with TRBJ2-7; no definite D call. V was shortened by 0 bases and J by 6 bases, with 0 bases between the two germline ends. Germline V gives CDR1 SGHAT, CDR2 FQNNGV. This CDR3 spans 10 amino acids. The CDR3 is CASSLDEQYF. CDR3 coding DNA: TGTGCCAGCAGCTTAGACGAGCAGTACTTC.

This chain joins TRBV6-6 and TRBJ2-1, with TRBD2 identical over 14 bases. The germline gives CDR1 MNHNY, CDR2 SVGAGI (reference sequence). The CDR3 has 14 residues. Germline trimming cut 7 bases from V and 5 bases from J; bases unmatched to any gene: 1. Here the CDR3 reads CASKTSGGDNEQFF. As DNA, the CDR3 is TGTGCCAGCAAGACTAGCGGGGGGGACAATGAGCAGTTCTTC.

The V gene is TRBV28, the J gene TRBJ1-5; D unresolved. CDR3 length: 13 amino acids. Germline V gene sequence: CDR1 MDHEN, CDR2 SYDVKM. The V end was cut by 6 bases, the J end by 1 base, with 7 bases between. The chain's CDR3 is CASRETSNQPQHF. As DNA, the CDR3 is TGTGCCAGCAGGGAAACAAGCAATCAGCCCCAGCATTTT.

The sample holds a few counts of this clone. The chain uses TRBV19 and TRBJ2-2; D uncertain. Germline lookup yields CDR1 LNHDA and CDR2 SQIVND (reference sequence). V was pared by 6 bases and J by 0 bases, with 11 bases between. The CDR3 length is 15 residues. The CDR3: CASRPSSANTGELFF. The CDR3 DNA reads TGTGCCAGTAGGCCCTCGAGCGCGAACACCGGGGAGCTGTTTTTT.

This clone was detected only once. This chain uses TRBV7-2 with TRBJ2-7; D is possibly TRBD2 (6 bases). The V and J ends lost 0 bases and 1 base respectively, with 10 bases between them. Germline CDR1 is SGHTA and CDR2 is FQGNSA. The CDR3 consists of 15 residues. CDR3 amino acids: CASSLAGDSSYEQYF. As DNA, the CDR3 is TGTGCCAGCAGCTTAGCTGGGGACTCATCCTACGAGCAGTACTTC. Full variable domain (rest looked up from reference TRBV7-2 and TRBJ2-7): GAGVSQSPSNKVTEKGKDVELRCDPISGHTALYWYRQSLGQGLEFLIYFQGNSAPDKSGLPSDRFSAERTGGSVSTLTIQRTQQEDSAVYLCASSLAGDSSYEQYFGPGTRLTVT.

Notes on this clone: One base separates it from a far larger clone, so it is likely a read error. The identical CDR3 is also encoded by other nucleotide sequences in the sample. The chain has TRBV6-1 and TRBJ1-6, with D unresolved. Trimming cost V 5 bases and J 2 bases, with 7 bases left between them. The CDR3 runs to 14 residues. Germline V gene sequence: CDR1 MNHNS, CDR2 SASEGT. CDR3 nucleotide sequence: TGTGCCAGCAGTTCCGGGCCCTATAATTCACCCCTCCACTTT. This gives the protein CASSSGPYNSPLHF.

The chain joins TRBV5-1 to TRBJ1-5; TRBD1 might be the D (6 bases). Germline-derived CDR1 and CDR2 are SGHRS and YFSETQ. The CDR3 totals 15 residues. V lost 1 base to trimming and J lost 1 base, with 9 bases between them. The CDR3 sequence is CASSLTGTSNQPQHF. DNA of the CDR3: TGCGCCAGCAGCTTGACAGGGACGAGCAATCAGCCCCAGCATTTT.

The genes are TRBV5-1 and TRBJ2-1, with D tentatively TRBD1 (5 bases). CDR3 length: 13 amino acids. The V gene lost 2 bases and the J gene lost 7 bases, with 10 bases spanning the gap. Looked up from germline, CDR1 is SGHRS and CDR2 is YFSETQ. As DNA, the CDR3 is TGCGCCAGCAGCTTCCGACAGAAAAATGAGCAGTTCTTC. This encodes CASSFRQKNEQFF.

The chain joins TRBV9 to TRBJ2-3, with D perhaps assigned TRBD1 or TRBD2 (6 bases each). This CDR3 spans 17 amino acids. V gave up 0 bases and J gave up 2 bases, with 16 bases separating them. Germline V lookup: CDR1 SGDLS, CDR2 YYNGEE. This chain's CDR3 is CASSVARRDTYTDTQYF. The CDR3 region has the DNA TGTGCCAGCAGCGTAGCTAGGAGGGACACTTACACAGATACGCAGTATTTT.

This rearrangement joins TRBV28 to TRBJ2-1, with 9 nucleotides matching TRBD2. Germline values: CDR1 MDHEN, CDR2 SYDVKM. Trimming cost V 4 bases and J 9 bases; bases outside gene matches: 10. The CDR3 contains 15 residues. In DNA, the CDR3 is TGTGCCAGCAGTTCTGCGGCGGGAGGGCAGGCTGAGCAGTTCTTC. Its protein is CASSSAAGGQAEQFF.

V is TRBV7-9 and J is TRBJ2-7, with 7 nucleotides matching TRBD2. The CDR3 is made up of 16 amino acids. Looked up from germline, CDR1 is SEHNR and CDR2 is FQNEAQ (reference sequence). The ends lost 5 bases at V and 2 bases at J; junction bases unmatched: 12. CDR3 in DNA: TGTGCCAGCAGCCCCCCGCTAGCGGACACAACCTACGAGCAGTACTTC. Translated: CASSPPLADTTYEQYF.

CDR3 nucleotides: TGTGCCAGCAGCCCCGGGCCAGCGACCTTAGATGAGCAGTTCTTC. Residues: CASSPGPATLDEQFF. The chain carries TRBV7-3 and TRBJ2-1, with D uncertain. In germline, CDR1 is SGHTA, CDR2 FQGTGA. This CDR3 is 15 amino acids long. V shed 5 bases and J shed 8 bases, with 19 bases lying between them.

The V and J genes are TRBV9 and TRBJ1-3, with D possibly matching TRBD1 (6 bases). Germline assignment: CDR1 SGDLS and CDR2 YYNGEE. Trimming removed 4 bases at V and 4 bases at J, with 12 bases between. The length of the CDR3 is 14 residues. The CDR3 DNA reads as TGTGCCAGCAGCCCGGGACACCAAGGAAACACCATATATTTT. Encoded protein: CASSPGHQGNTIYF. Variable domain in full (rest from reference TRBV9 and TRBJ1-3): DSGVTQTPKHLITATGQRVTLRCSPRSGDLSVYWYQQSLDQGLQFLIQYYNGEERAKGNILERFSAQQFPDLHSELNLSSLELGDSALYFCASSPGHQGNTIYFGEGSWLTVV.